This TCR beta chain was documented in a study of cytomegalovirus exposure and HLA in healthy donors. The CDR3 runs 14 residues. The germline V and J ends were trimmed by 2 bases and 3 bases, with 11 bases remaining between them. Germline V gene lookup returns CDR1 LNHDA and CDR2 SQIVND (reference sequence). The protocol was immunoSEQ multiplex PCR, while the TCRdb copy is restricted to in-frame clones and leaves out a portion. The sample records tens of thousands of clones, approximately 94% being singletons. The sequencing input was PBMCs. The chain recombines TRBV19 with TRBJ2-7; D call uncertain. This sequence was found in a woman younger than 35 in good health and CMV-seronegative. In nucleotides, the CDR3 is TGTGCCAGTAGTATAACGATCCGCAGCTACGAGCAGTACTTC. It codes for CASSITIRSYEQYF.